The 25 T cell receptor beta chains in this list originate from one sample, sequenced in a study of cytomegalovirus exposure and HLA in healthy donors. The PCR had 60 Vbeta and 13 Jbeta primers. Profiled with immunoSEQ multiplex PCR; TCRdb holds only in-frame clones, not every one. The sample carries roughly 100,000 clones, about two thirds recorded once. Sequenced input: PBMCs. These receptor sequences come from a female donor in good health and CMV-seronegative.

The chain links TRBV10-3 to TRBJ2-1, with D maybe TRBD2 (6 bases). V lost 1 base and J 0 bases, leaving 7 bases between the germline ends. The CDR3 spans 15 residues. The germline gives CDR1 ENHRY, CDR2 SYGVKD. The CDR3 nucleotides are TGTGCCATCAGTGAGTTTAGCGGCTCCTACAATGAGCAGTTCTTC. Protein sequence: CAISEFSGSYNEQFF.

The chain recombines TRBV4-1 with TRBJ2-7; 7 nucleotides line up with TRBD1. Germline loops: CDR1 MGHRA, CDR2 YSYEKL. This CDR3 has 15 amino acids. V was pared by 1 base and J by 2 bases, with 5 bases of the junction left unmatched. CDR3 nucleotide sequence: TGCGCCAGCAGCCAAGTAACAGGGGCGACCTACGAGCAGTACTTC. It translates to CASSQVTGATYEQYF.

The genes are TRBV11-2 and TRBJ2-5; D might be TRBD1 (6 bases). Germline CDR1 reads SGHAT; CDR2 reads FQNNGV. This CDR3 is built from 14 residues. Trimming removed 2 bases at V and 5 bases at J, with 12 bases between. CDR3 DNA sequence: TGTGCCAGCAGCTTAACTTTAAGGGGGGAGACCCAGTACTTC. Translation gives CASSLTLRGETQYF.

The rearrangement joins TRBV2 to TRBJ1-5; 8 nucleotides match TRBD1. The CDR3 loop spans 13 amino acids. Germline V CDR1 and CDR2: SNHLY, FYNNEI. The trim removed 8 bases at V and 7 bases at J, leaving 7 bases unmatched. CDR3 coding DNA: TGTGCCAGCCAAGGACAGGGTAGACAGCCCCAGCATTTT. Its protein is CASQGQGRQPQHF. Supplemented by reference TRBV2 and TRBJ1-5, the full variable domain reads EPEVTQTPSHQVTQMGQEVILRCVPISNHLYFYWYRQILGQKVEFLVSFYNNEISEKSEIFDDQFSVERPDGSNFTLKIRSTKLEDSAMYFCASQGQGRQPQHFGDGTRLSIL.

The V gene is TRBV13, the J gene TRBJ1-2; D unresolved. V was cut by 2 bases and J by 8 bases, with 12 bases left in between. Germline CDR1 reads PRHDT; CDR2 reads FYEKMQ (reference sequence). This CDR3 contains 13 residues. The CDR3 region is CASSLSRRGGYTF. Here the CDR3 DNA reads TGTGCCAGCAGCTTATCCCGCCGAGGCGGCTACACCTTC.

Concerning this clone: The sample holds other DNA sequences that translate to the same CDR3. CDR3 residues: CASSLKVSGSGNTIYF. The CDR3 bases are TGTGCCAGCAGCTTGAAGGTCAGCGGCTCCGGAAACACCATATATTTT. The rearrangement joins TRBV7-8 to TRBJ1-3; D gene ambiguous. The CDR3 loop spans 16 amino acids. Looked up from germline, CDR1 is SGHVS and CDR2 is FQNEAQ. V lost 3 bases and J lost 4, with 16 bases in between.

This clone was seen a handful of times. The rearrangement links TRBV21-1 to TRBJ2-2; no DNA check was done on the table's D call, TRBD1. TRBV21-1 is recorded as a pseudogene. The CDR3 runs 14 residues. The chain's CDR3 is CAKGTGTTPGELFF. The CDR3 bases are TGTGCCAAGGGGACCGGGACAACGCCCGGGGAGCTGTTTTTT.

The chain couples TRBV19 to TRBJ1-1; TRBD1 matches at 9 bases. From germline, CDR1 is LNHDA and CDR2 SQIVND (reference sequence). This CDR3 is built from 16 residues. The V gene end was trimmed by 4 bases and the J gene end by 3 bases; junction bases not matched to a gene: 9. The chain's CDR3 is CASSTRTGVMHTEAFF. In nucleotides, the CDR3 is TGTGCCAGTAGTACACGGACAGGGGTTATGCACACTGAAGCTTTCTTT.

This chain links TRBV9 with TRBJ2-7, with D perhaps TRBD2 (6 bases). The V gene's germline CDR1 is SGDLS and CDR2 YYNGEE. The CDR3 covers 14 residues. V gave up 3 bases and J gave up 2 bases, with 12 bases separating them. The CDR3 loop reads CASSAGVTPYEQYF. CDR3 bases: TGTGCCAGCAGCGCGGGGGTAACCCCCTACGAGCAGTACTTC.

The chain recombines TRBV7-2 with TRBJ1-4; D is undetermined. Germline V lookup: CDR1 SGHTA, CDR2 FQGNSA. The V and J ends lost 4 bases and 5 bases respectively, with 17 bases between them. CDR3 length equals 16 residues. CDR3 bases: TGTGCCAGCAGCTCAGCGGTAGACCCCAGGAATGAAAAACTGTTTTTT. This gives the protein CASSSAVDPRNEKLFF.

Turning to this clone: A read error may account for a junction end that differs from germline. The gene calls are TRBV7-7 and TRBJ2-7; 7 nucleotides align to TRBD2. The germline gives CDR1 SSHAT, CDR2 FNYEAQ (reference sequence). The CDR3 sequence is 13 residues long. The CDR3 reads CASSLDLAAKQYF. The CDR3 DNA sequence: TGTGCTAGCAGCTTAGACCTAGCGGCGAAGCAGTACTTC.

V is TRBV7-2 and J is TRBJ2-2, with 8 bases identical to TRBD2. J lost 6 bases, V lost 7 bases, and 13 bases had no gene match. The CDR3 extends over 16 amino acids. Germline V gene data show CDR1 as SGHTA and CDR2 as FQGNSA. The CDR3: CASKTSGLLRPGELFF. CDR3 DNA sequence: TGTGCCAGCAAAACTAGCGGACTACTTCGGCCCGGGGAGCTGTTTTTT.

This clone occurred a few times. The chain has TRBV7-6 and TRBJ1-2, with TRBD1 matching 9 bases. Germline V lookup: CDR1 SGHVS, CDR2 FNYEAQ. Trimming removed 1 base from V and 8 bases from J; junction bases left unmatched: 5. This CDR3 is built from 14 residues. In DNA, the CDR3 is TGTGCCAGCAGCTTAGGGGTGGGGACAGGGGGCTACACCTTC. This codes for CASSLGVGTGGYTF.

The V gene is TRBV19, the J gene TRBJ2-2; 9 bases are shared with TRBD2. The CDR3 consists of 15 residues. Germline V gives CDR1 LNHDA, CDR2 SQIVND (reference sequence). V was pared by 3 bases and J by 3 bases, with 2 bases of the junction left unmatched. Here the CDR3 reads CASSMGLADTGELFF. The DNA for the CDR3 is TGTGCCAGTAGTATGGGACTAGCCGACACCGGGGAGCTGTTTTTT.

There are a few counts of this clone. The chain carries TRBV11-3 and TRBJ2-1; 8 nucleotides agree with TRBD1. The CDR3 sequence is 16 residues long. The V gene's germline CDR1 is SGHNT and CDR2 YENEEA. V lost 2 bases to trimming and J lost 7 bases; unmatched junction nucleotides: 10. CDR3 loop: CASSLLSQGAKNEQFF. The CDR3 DNA follows: TGTGCCAGCAGCTTATTGTCTCAGGGGGCAAAAAATGAGCAGTTCTTC.

V usage is TRBV11-2 and J usage is TRBJ2-7; TRBD1 is a possible D gene (5 bases). Trimming pared 1 base from V and 12 bases from J, leaving 16 bases between. Germline V gene sequence: CDR1 SGHAT, CDR2 FQNNGV. This CDR3 is 13 amino acids long. The CDR3 region is CASSLVKGRLLYF. The CDR3 DNA reads as TGTGCCAGCAGCTTAGTAAAGGGGCGCCTCTTGTACTTC.

The chain carries TRBV4-3 and TRBJ2-1, with 7 bases fitting TRBD2. The ends lost 1 base at V and 6 bases at J; junction bases unmatched: 9. CDR3 length: 16 amino acids. Looked up from germline, CDR1 is LGHNA and CDR2 is YSLEER. The CDR3 DNA reads TGCGCCAGCAGCCAAGGGTCCCTAGCGGAGACCAATGAGCAGTTCTTC. Translating gives CASSQGSLAETNEQFF.

In regard to this clone: This sample also contains other DNA sequences that code for the same CDR3. The chain is built from TRBV9 and TRBJ2-1; D gene unclear. The CDR3 loop spans 13 amino acids. CDR1 and CDR2 from the germline V gene are SGDLS and YYNGEE. The V end lost 1 base, the J end lost 7 bases, and 9 bases lay between the germline ends. The CDR3 spells CASSVLSGNEQFF. The CDR3 DNA follows: TGTGCCAGCAGCGTATTATCCGGGAATGAGCAGTTCTTC.

The chain recombines TRBV28 with TRBJ2-3, with D possibly matching TRBD2 (6 bases). Deletions cut 6 bases from V and 5 bases from J, with 12 bases between. The V gene's germline CDR1 is MDHEN and CDR2 SYDVKM. The CDR3 consists of 13 residues. CDR3 bases: TGTGCCAGCAGAACCGCGGGGCAAGATACGCAGTATTTT. Translating it yields CASRTAGQDTQYF.

This clone was counted between two and nine times. J is TRBJ1-5 and V is TRBV28; 7 bases fit TRBD1. There are 14 residues in the CDR3. V trimming: 10 bases; J trimming: 3 bases; junction bases outside the gene matches: 9. From germline, CDR1 is MDHEN and CDR2 SYDVKM. The CDR3 reads CATVTGYFNQPQHF. In nucleotides, the CDR3 is TGTGCCACCGTGACAGGGTATTTCAATCAGCCCCAGCATTTT.

The chain carries TRBV5-1 and TRBJ2-7; tentatively, D is TRBD1 (6 bases). CDR1 and CDR2 (germline): SGHRS, YFSETQ. This CDR3 is built from 14 residues. The V gene lost 2 bases and the J gene lost 3 bases, with 12 bases spanning the gap. CDR3 sequence (DNA): TGCGCCAGCAGCTTCTCGCAGGGGATCTACGAGCAGTACTTC. Translating it yields CASSFSQGIYEQYF. Variable domain in full (rest from reference TRBV5-1 and TRBJ2-7): KAGVTQTPRYLIKTRGQQVTLSCSPISGHRSVSWYQQTPGQGLQFLFEYFSETQRNKGNFPGRFSGRQFSNSRSEMNVSTLELGDSALYLCASSFSQGIYEQYFGPGTRLTVT.

The chain employs TRBV10-3 and TRBJ1-1; 8 bases match TRBD1. J lost 4 bases, V lost 2 bases, and 12 bases had no gene match. The CDR3 runs 17 residues. Germline V gene lookup returns CDR1 ENHRY and CDR2 SYGVKD. CDR3 region: CAISEDRGVGLGTEAFF. CDR3 in DNA: TGTGCCATCAGTGAGGACAGGGGAGTAGGTTTAGGCACTGAAGCTTTCTTT.

The V and J genes are TRBV19 and TRBJ2-7, with 8 bases aligning to TRBD2. Trimming at V came to 3 bases and at J to 0 bases, leaving 4 bases not matched to a gene. CDR3 size: 15 residues. Germline V gene lookup returns CDR1 LNHDA and CDR2 SQIVND (reference sequence). The CDR3 is CASSMALADSYEQYF. The CDR3 DNA reads as TGTGCCAGTAGTATGGCACTAGCGGACTCCTACGAGCAGTACTTC.

CDR3 loop: CSVGAGDLSSYNEQFF. The CDR3 nucleotides are TGCAGCGTTGGGGCAGGGGATCTCAGCTCCTACAATGAGCAGTTCTTC. This rearrangement joins TRBV29-1 to TRBJ2-1, with D perhaps matching TRBD1 (6 bases). V was clipped by 4 bases and J by 0 bases, with 16 bases between them. Germline V gene sequence: CDR1 SQVTM, CDR2 ANQGSEA. The CDR3 extends over 16 amino acids.

V usage is TRBV25-1 and J usage is TRBJ1-1, with unresolved D. Germline V CDR1 and CDR2: MGHDK, SYGVNS. Trimming took 1 base from V and 5 from J, leaving 8 bases between them. The CDR3 loop spans 13 amino acids. CDR3 nucleotide sequence: TGTGCCAGCAGTGAATGGGGAGGGACTGAAGCTTTCTTT. This sequence encodes CASSEWGGTEAFF. Complete variable domain (other parts from reference TRBV25-1 and TRBJ1-1): EADIYQTPRYLVIGTGKKITLECSQTMGHDKMYWYQQDPGMELHLIHYSYGVNSTEKGDLSSESTVSRIRTEHFPLTLESARPSHTSQYLCASSEWGGTEAFFGQGTRLTVV.